This TCR beta chain originates from a study of T-cell memory formation after mild COVID-19. The V end lost 2 bases, the J end lost 3 bases, and 11 bases lay between the germline ends. The CDR3 has 15 residues. MiXCR, applied by TCRdb to the 5' RACE reads, yields one record per CDR3 protein. The table has approximately 13,000 distinct CDR3 sequences, around 15% seen once. This clonotype has just a few counts. The V call is TRBV12-3 or TRBV12-4, the J call TRBJ1-5; no reliable D call. This clonotype was obtained from a man between 18 and 35 years old who had mild COVID-19 (a few samples of this study predate the infection). Cell type and time point are not known. Sequenced: PBMCs or a T cell subset sorted from them (not recorded which). The CDR3 loop is CASSLRRLPNQPQHF. The CDR3, as DNA: TGTGCCAGCAGTTTAAGGAGGCTCCCCAATCAGCCCCAGCATTTT.